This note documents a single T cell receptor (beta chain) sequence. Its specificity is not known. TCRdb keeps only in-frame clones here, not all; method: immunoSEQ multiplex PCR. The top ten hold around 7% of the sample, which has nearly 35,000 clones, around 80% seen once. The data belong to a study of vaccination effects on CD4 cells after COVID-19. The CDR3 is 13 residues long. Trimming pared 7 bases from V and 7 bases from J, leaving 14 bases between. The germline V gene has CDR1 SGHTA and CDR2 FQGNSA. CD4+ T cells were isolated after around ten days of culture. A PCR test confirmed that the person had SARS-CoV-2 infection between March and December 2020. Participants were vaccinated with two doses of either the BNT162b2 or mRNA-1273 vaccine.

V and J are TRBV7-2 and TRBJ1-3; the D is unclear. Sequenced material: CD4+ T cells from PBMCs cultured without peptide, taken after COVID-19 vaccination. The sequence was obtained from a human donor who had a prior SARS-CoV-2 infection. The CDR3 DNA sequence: TGTGCCAGCACCTCCGACCAAGGGAACACCATATATTTT. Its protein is CASTSDQGNTIYF.